The following is a T cell receptor (beta chain) sequence with its context. Its antigen is as yet unknown. Germline V gives CDR1 MNHEY, CDR2 SVGAGI. The CDR3 consists of 14 residues. Trimming removed 0 bases from V and 4 bases from J, with 8 bases in between. Repertoires were generated with immunoSEQ multiplex PCR, while TCRdb's copy carries only in-frame clones and drops some. This table holds approximately 2.5 million clones, 90% to 95% found once. The source of the sample is a study of shared clonotypes between healthy human individuals. The study's findings and limits: Only blood was sampled, and tissue TCR repertoires likely differ from blood ones.

The TCR comes from a man younger than 35 in good health. Some clones in this sample may be carry-over from other donors' samples. The chain uses TRBV6-5 and TRBJ2-3; D remains unclear. Sequences were obtained from naive CD4+ T cells from PBMCs. Indicated subset: CD45RA+ positively selected. CDR3 in amino acids: CASSYSKSPDTQYF. The CDR3 bases are TGTGCCAGCAGTTACTCGAAGTCTCCAGATACGCAGTATTTT.